This T cell receptor (beta chain) was profiled in a study of blood T cells in healthy people across ages. The second PCR ran about 6 to 12 cycles with a sample-barcoded 5' primer and J-beta primers. All cDNA molecules were each tagged by a template-switch adaptor with 12 random nucleotides. TCRdb fed the 5' RACE reads into MiXCR, producing one record per CDR3 protein. Of over 700,000 distinct CDR3 sequences listed, roughly 53% are singletons. Per germline, CDR1 SGHTS and CDR2 YDEGEE. Trimming took 4 bases from V and 4 from J, leaving 12 bases between them. This CDR3 is 15 amino acids long. This receptor was identified in a man of 80 years or more in good health. The sequenced material came from blood. The V and J genes are TRBV5-8 and TRBJ2-6, with a tentative D call TRBD1 (5 bases). The CDR3 DNA is TGTGCCAGCAGCCCCAGGGCCCGCGGGGCCAACGTCCTGACTTTC. Protein product: CASSPRARGANVLTF.